Given below is one T cell receptor (beta chain) in context. V gave up 6 bases and J gave up 0 bases; unmatched junction bases: 18. The CDR3 contains 20 residues. Germline CDR1 is LGHNT and CDR2 is FRNRAP. The sample belongs to a study of blood T cell repertoires in COVID-19. Across the study: Samples came from the United States, Italy and Spain, spanning acute and convalescent COVID-19. T cells, B-cell-depleted T cells, or PBMCs provided the cDNA or gDNA that served as material.

The protocol was immunoSEQ multiplex PCR, while the TCRdb copy is restricted to in-frame clones and leaves out a portion. The sample records roughly 150,000 clones, 65% to 90% being singletons. The specimen was peripheral blood. The J gene is TRBJ2-3, the V gene TRBV12-5, with 10 bases matching TRBD2. This clonotype was obtained from a man aged 50 or older with acute or convalescent COVID-19. CDR3 sequence reads: CASGPGGSGRARGSTDTQYF. CDR3 DNA sequence: TGTGCTAGTGGCCCCGGAGGGAGCGGGAGGGCCCGGGGGAGCACAGATACGCAGTATTTT.